A single sample gave rise to the 8 T cell receptor beta chains below, sequenced in a study of metastatic and nonmetastatic thyroid tumors. No treatment of any kind had been given to any patient before thyroid surgery. TCRdb used MiXCR to call clones anew from the PCR reads. The table records 17,000 or so clones, around 25% of them present only once. The sample was blood. The receptors were sampled from a male donor with papillary thyroid cancer or a benign thyroid nodule (not recorded which). Some clones in this sample may be carry-over from other donors' samples.

This chain uses TRBV7-6 with TRBJ2-3, with D possibly being TRBD2 (7 bases). The CDR3 sequence is 14 residues long. Trimming left V 0 bases short and J 5 bases short, with 9 bases between. The germline gives CDR1 SGHVS, CDR2 FNYEAQ. The CDR3 loop is CASSLAGGRDTQYF. The CDR3 bases are TGTGCCAGCAGCTTAGCGGGGGGGCGAGATACGCAGTATTTT.

This clone was seen repeatedly, ten times or more. A much larger clone is a single base away; this may be a read error. Other DNA sequences within the sample encode an identical CDR3. V gene TRBV4-1 combines with J gene TRBJ1-5; no clear D. From germline, CDR1 is MGHRA and CDR2 YSYEKL. Trimming left V 3 bases short and J 11 bases short, with 14 bases between. This CDR3 spans 13 amino acids. CDR3 amino acids: CASSHSPDRSQHF. The CDR3 DNA sequence: TGCGCCAGCAGCCACAGTCCCGATCGGTCCCAGCATTTT.

The chain couples TRBV7-9 to TRBJ2-7; 8 nucleotides align to TRBD1. Germline CDR1 reads SEHNR; CDR2 reads FQNEAQ (reference sequence). V lost 1 base, J lost 5 bases, and 4 bases stayed unmatched. This CDR3 spans 14 amino acids. CDR3 DNA: TGTGCCAGCAGCTTAGAACAGGGGGTTGACGAGCAGTACTTC. It encodes CASSLEQGVDEQYF.

This clone was observed at least ten times. The chain carries TRBV7-2 and TRBJ2-1; TRBD2 matches at 8 bases. Germline V gives CDR1 SGHTA, CDR2 FQGNSA. J was trimmed by 7 bases and V by 5 bases; bases with no gene match: 10. This CDR3 is built from 15 residues. CDR3 loop: CASSPRAGDGNEQFF. The CDR3 nucleotides are TGTGCCAGCAGCCCGCGAGCGGGAGATGGAAATGAGCAGTTCTTC.

The gene calls are TRBV5-5 and TRBJ1-2, with 7 bases that match TRBD1. The J segment lost 4 bases and the V segment lost 2 bases, leaving 8 bases of the junction unmatched. Germline V gene data show CDR1 as SGHKS and CDR2 as YYEKEE (reference sequence). CDR3 length equals 15 residues. CDR3 bases: TGTGCCAGCAGCTTTCTCGGCAGGGGGACCTATGGCTACACCTTC. Its protein product is CASSFLGRGTYGYTF. The full variable domain, its missing parts supplied by reference TRBV5-5 and TRBJ1-2, is DAGVTQSPTHLIKTRGQQVTLRCSPISGHKSVSWYQQVLGQGPQFIFQYYEKEERGRGNFPDRFSARQFPNYSSELNVNALLLGDSALYLCASSFLGRGTYGYTFGSGTRLTVV.

The V and J genes are TRBV5-1 and TRBJ2-7; perhaps D is TRBD1 or TRBD2 (6 bases each). The length of the CDR3 is 14 residues. Trimming removed 5 bases from V and 2 bases from J, with 14 bases in between. The germline CDR1 and CDR2 sequences are SGHRS and YFSETQ. CDR3 amino acids: CASSPGASPYEQYF. The CDR3 DNA reads as TGCGCCAGCAGTCCGGGGGCTTCCCCCTACGAGCAGTACTTC.

By sample share, this clone is medium-sized (0.01 to 0.1%). In nucleotides, the CDR3 is TGTGCCAGCAAGCCGGGACAGGGGGTTGGAAACACCATATATTTT. Amino acid sequence: CASKPGQGVGNTIYF. J is TRBJ1-3 and V is TRBV12-3 or TRBV12-4; 11 bases match TRBD1. The CDR3 loop spans 15 amino acids. V lost 7 bases to trimming and J lost 3 bases; unmatched junction nucleotides: 5.

This chain connects TRBV20-1 to TRBJ2-7; the match to TRBD1 covers 7 bases. The length of the CDR3 is 14 residues. J was trimmed by 2 bases and V by 5 bases; bases with no gene match: 9. CDR1 and CDR2 from the germline V gene are DFQATT and SNEGSKA (reference sequence). The CDR3 region is CSAQGMTGTYEQYF. In nucleotides, the CDR3 is TGCAGTGCTCAGGGTATGACAGGGACCTACGAGCAGTACTTC.